The rows below give T cell receptor beta chains drawn from one sample of a study of shared clonotypes between healthy human individuals. Here immunoSEQ multiplex PCR was the method, and the copy in TCRdb shows in-frame clones only, minus some. Here the sample spans around 600,000 clones, 85% to 95% being singletons. Sequencing used naive CD8+ T cells sorted from blood. The receptors here all came from a woman between 25 and 40 years old in good health. CDR3s include the opening cysteine and the closing phenylalanine or tryptophan. Fields, in order: D gene, V gene, clone size, J gene, CDR3 length, CDR3 protein, CDR3 DNA. A D gene is named only where the DNA matches it firmly. The size field is filled for only some rows; it gives once, few, many or a size class.

d_call: TRBD1; v_call: TRBV19; clone_size: NA; j_call: TRBJ1-1; cdr3_length: 14; cdr3_aa: CASSMTGKGTEAFF; cdr3_nt: TGTGCCAGTAGTATGACAGGGAAAGGCACTGAAGCTTTCTTT
d_call: NA; v_call: TRBV10-2; clone_size: NA; j_call: TRBJ2-1; cdr3_length: 13; cdr3_aa: CASSLLIRREQFF; cdr3_nt: TGCGCCAGCAGCCTACTGATCCGCCGTGAGCAGTTCTTC
d_call: NA; v_call: TRBV6-5; clone_size: NA; j_call: TRBJ1-1; cdr3_length: 14; cdr3_aa: CASSWDGKNTEAFF; cdr3_nt: TGTGCCAGCAGTTGGGACGGTAAGAACACTGAAGCTTTCTTT
d_call: TRBD1; v_call: TRBV7-6; clone_size: NA; j_call: TRBJ2-7; cdr3_length: 16; cdr3_aa: CASSSPRDREAYEQYF; cdr3_nt: TGTGCCAGCAGCTCACCCCGGGACAGGGAAGCCTACGAGCAGTACTTC
d_call: NA; v_call: TRBV10-3; clone_size: few; j_call: TRBJ2-7; cdr3_length: 11; cdr3_aa: CATGDDYEQYF; cdr3_nt: TGTGCCACCGGTGACGACTACGAGCAGTACTTC
d_call: NA; v_call: TRBV13; clone_size: once; j_call: TRBJ2-2; cdr3_length: 17; cdr3_aa: CASSPPGPLTNTGELFF; cdr3_nt: TGTGCCAGCAGCCCTCCCGGACCCCTTACTAACACCGGGGAGCTGTTTTTT
d_call: NA; v_call: TRBV28; clone_size: NA; j_call: TRBJ2-7; cdr3_length: 17; cdr3_aa: CASSSTSIGTGHYEQYF; cdr3_nt: TGTGCCAGCAGTTCAACCTCGATCGGGACGGGCCACTACGAGCAGTACTTC
d_call: NA; v_call: TRBV6-5; clone_size: NA; j_call: TRBJ2-7; cdr3_length: 14; cdr3_aa: CASSYSRQGHEQYF; cdr3_nt: TGTGCCAGCAGTTACTCTCGGCAGGGACACGAGCAGTACTTC
d_call: TRBD2; v_call: TRBV5-1; clone_size: NA; j_call: TRBJ2-5; cdr3_length: 15; cdr3_aa: CASMRLAEFQETQYF; cdr3_nt: TGCGCCAGCATGCGACTAGCGGAGTTCCAAGAGACCCAGTACTTC
d_call: NA; v_call: TRBV29-1; clone_size: NA; j_call: TRBJ2-1; cdr3_length: 13; cdr3_aa: CSVGRGVLNEQFF; cdr3_nt: TGCAGCGTTGGGCGGGGAGTTTTGAATGAGCAGTTCTTC
d_call: NA; v_call: TRBV7-9; clone_size: NA; j_call: TRBJ1-5; cdr3_length: 14; cdr3_aa: CASSLGGGNQPQHF; cdr3_nt: TGTGCCAGCAGCCTGGGAGGGGGCAATCAGCCCCAGCATTTT
d_call: NA; v_call: TRBV13; clone_size: NA; j_call: TRBJ1-2; cdr3_length: 14; cdr3_aa: CASSLGAGLHGYTF; cdr3_nt: TGTGCCAGCAGCTTAGGGGCAGGGTTGCATGGCTACACCTTC
d_call: TRBD1; v_call: TRBV2; clone_size: NA; j_call: TRBJ2-7; cdr3_length: 13; cdr3_aa: CAIRDRGTYEQYF; cdr3_nt: TGTGCCATCCGGGACAGGGGAACCTACGAGCAGTACTTC
d_call: NA; v_call: TRBV29-1; clone_size: NA; j_call: TRBJ1-1; cdr3_length: 17; cdr3_aa: CSVDDFGPGHMNTEAFF; cdr3_nt: TGCAGCGTTGACGATTTTGGGCCAGGTCACATGAACACTGAAGCTTTCTTT
d_call: NA; v_call: TRBV5-5; clone_size: NA; j_call: TRBJ1-1; cdr3_length: 14; cdr3_aa: CASSLIKGSTEAFF; cdr3_nt: TGTGCCAGCAGCTTGATCAAAGGCAGCACTGAAGCTTTCTTT
d_call: TRBD2; v_call: TRBV6-5; clone_size: NA; j_call: TRBJ2-5; cdr3_length: 13; cdr3_aa: CASSKGLAGEWNF; cdr3_nt: TGTGCCAGCAGTAAGGGACTAGCGGGAGAATGGAACTTC